A single sample is the source of the 18 T cell receptor beta chains below, sequenced in a study of cytotoxic CD8 clonotypes in ibrutinib-treated CLL (dated by TCRdb to about 2021). Library preparation was by the immunoSEQ multiplex PCR assay. TCRdb re-hosts the immuneACCESS table, in-frame sequences only. Its copies lack some clones; in the studies checked, an unresolved V gene accounts for under half of them, and the cause for the rest is not known. For this sample there are roughly 130,000 clones; approximately 90% appear just once. The ten largest clones capture 10% to 13% of the sample. Sample time point, as interpreted from the label and publication: more than 10 months on ibrutinib. The sequencing used PBMCs, collected after 12 months of ibrutinib treatment. The receptor set was obtained from a human donor with chronic lymphocytic leukemia.

The chain has TRBV27 and TRBJ2-5, with D perhaps matching TRBD1 (5 bases). V was clipped by 5 bases and J by 7 bases, with 20 bases between them. The germline CDR1 and CDR2 sequences are MNHEY and SMNVEV (reference sequence). This CDR3 contains 15 residues. CDR3 nucleotide sequence: TGTGCCAGCAGTCCCCACGCCCAGGGTCGCGGGACCCAGTACTTC. Its protein product is CASSPHAQGRGTQYF.

Here the CDR3 DNA reads TGTGCCAGCAGCCCGGGACGCAACACAGATACGCAGTATTTT. Protein product: CASSPGRNTDTQYF. The J gene is TRBJ2-3, the V gene TRBV27; tentatively, D is TRBD1 or TRBD2 (5 bases each). Germline V CDR1 and CDR2: MNHEY, SMNVEV (reference sequence). V was pared by 6 bases and J by 2 bases, with 12 bases between. The CDR3 loop spans 14 amino acids.

The DNA of the CDR3 is TGTGCCAGTAGTATGAGCGGGAGTTCGTACGAGCAGTACTTC. Protein: CASSMSGSSYEQYF. This chain connects TRBV19 to TRBJ2-7; 8 bases fit TRBD2. With V trimmed by 3 bases and J by 4 bases, 5 bases remained unmatched. The CDR3 totals 14 residues. Germline values: CDR1 LNHDA, CDR2 SQIVND (reference sequence).

This chain connects TRBV7-6 to TRBJ1-1; a possible D gene is TRBD1 (6 bases). The V gene's germline CDR1 is SGHVS and CDR2 FNYEAQ. CDR3 length: 18 residues. V was clipped by 3 bases and J by 3 bases, with 23 bases between them. The CDR3 region has the DNA TGTGCCAGCAGCTTCCCCGGTGGGCAGGGGCAATGGGACACTGAAGCTTTCTTT. Residues: CASSFPGGQGQWDTEAFF.

The rearrangement joins TRBV19 to TRBJ2-3, with 11 bases matching TRBD2. The V gene's germline CDR1 is LNHDA and CDR2 SQIVND (reference sequence). CDR3 size: 16 residues. The junction had 6 bases not matched to a gene; V was cut back by 4 bases and J by 3 bases. The CDR3 nucleotides read TGTGCCAGTAGTAGGGGACTAGCGGTATATACAGATACGCAGTATTTT. As protein: CASSRGLAVYTDTQYF.

This chain connects TRBV10-3 to TRBJ2-7, with TRBD1 matching over 8 bases. The junction had 0 bases not matched to a gene; V was cut back by 4 bases and J by 1 base. Germline V gives CDR1 ENHRY, CDR2 SYGVKD. This CDR3 region has 13 residues. The CDR3 coding sequence is TGTGCCATCAGTGGGGACAGGTCCTACGAGCAGTACTTC. Translation gives CAISGDRSYEQYF.

The rearrangement uses TRBV15 and TRBJ2-1, with D tentatively TRBD1 or TRBD2 (5 bases each). Per germline, CDR1 LNHNV and CDR2 YYDKDF (reference sequence). The V gene lost 1 base and the J gene lost 0 bases, with 16 bases spanning the gap. The CDR3 is 18 amino acids. The CDR3 nucleotides read TGTGCCACCAGCAGAGGTGAGGGGTTTGGTAGCTCCTACAATGAGCAGTTCTTC. Its protein is CATSRGEGFGSSYNEQFF.

The chain employs TRBV25-1 and TRBJ1-2, with 7 bases fitting TRBD1. CDR3 length: 14 amino acids. The germline gives CDR1 MGHDK, CDR2 SYGVNS. Losses at the gene ends were 6 bases for V and 3 bases for J; bases not matched to a gene: 7. CDR3 loop: CASRNGQEHYGYTF. The CDR3 nucleotides are TGTGCCAGCAGGAACGGACAGGAGCACTATGGCTACACCTTC.

The chain is built from TRBV9 and TRBJ2-5, with D uncertain. V was shortened by 0 bases and J by 2 bases, with 8 bases between the two germline ends. The germline gives CDR1 SGDLS, CDR2 YYNGEE. The CDR3 consists of 14 residues. The CDR3 protein is CASSVGSDQETQYF. CDR3 sequence (DNA): TGTGCCAGCAGCGTAGGGTCGGATCAAGAGACCCAGTACTTC.

J is TRBJ1-5 and V is TRBV4-1; no definite D call. V was cut by 0 bases and J by 1 base, with 7 bases left in between. CDR3 size: 15 residues. Per germline, CDR1 MGHRA and CDR2 YSYEKL. The CDR3: CASSQDWGSNQPQHF. In DNA, the CDR3 is TGCGCCAGCAGCCAAGATTGGGGAAGCAATCAGCCCCAGCATTTT.

The CDR3 sequence: CASSLELASEQYF. As DNA, the CDR3 is TGTGCCAGCAGCTTGGAACTAGCAAGCGAGCAGTACTTC. The chain has TRBV5-4 and TRBJ2-7, with TRBD2 as a possible D gene (6 bases). Germline V lookup: CDR1 SGHNT, CDR2 YYREEE (reference sequence). The V and J ends lost 0 bases and 6 bases respectively, with 10 bases between them. The CDR3 runs to 13 residues.

The chain couples TRBV7-9 to TRBJ1-1; 9 bases are shared with TRBD1. With V trimmed by 5 bases and J by 5 bases, 6 bases remained unmatched. Germline-derived CDR1 and CDR2 are SEHNR and FQNEAQ (reference sequence). The CDR3 has 14 amino acids. The DNA for the CDR3 is TGTGCCAGCAGCCCTCGGACAGGGGATACTGAAGCTTTCTTT. Amino acids: CASSPRTGDTEAFF.

The V and J genes are TRBV7-9 and TRBJ2-3; 10 bases are shared with TRBD2. Germline CDR1 and CDR2: SEHNR and FQNEAQ (reference sequence). This CDR3 has 16 residues. V lost 5 bases, J lost 3 bases, and 8 bases stayed unmatched. The CDR3 sequence: CASSRGDSGRTDTQYF. The CDR3, as DNA: TGTGCCAGCAGCCGAGGGGATAGCGGGAGGACAGATACGCAGTATTTT.

V and J are TRBV28 and TRBJ2-1; 10 bases map to TRBD1. Unmatched junction bases numbered 10, after V lost 7 bases and J lost 7 bases. The CDR3 loop spans 15 amino acids. CDR1 is MDHEN and CDR2 is SYDVKM in the germline V gene. CDR3: CASITPGQGYNEQFF. The CDR3, as DNA: TGTGCCAGCATAACTCCGGGACAGGGGTATAATGAGCAGTTCTTC.

This clone was counted once. The chain combines TRBV10-3 with TRBJ2-5; TRBD1 agrees at 7 bases. CDR3 length equals 13 residues. Trimming removed 9 bases from V and 2 bases from J; junction bases left unmatched: 6. CDR1 and CDR2 from the germline V gene are ENHRY and SYGVKD. The CDR3 sequence is CAIRTGTQETQYF. The CDR3 nucleotides are TGTGCCATACGGACAGGAACGCAAGAGACCCAGTACTTC.

The chain uses TRBV28 and TRBJ1-5; TRBD1 might be the D (6 bases). The CDR3 totals 16 residues. Trimming cost V 1 base and J 4 bases, with 14 bases left between them. Germline V gene lookup returns CDR1 MDHEN and CDR2 SYDVKM. The CDR3 is CASSLLTTDRNQPQHF. DNA of the CDR3: TGTGCCAGCAGTTTATTGACCACGGACAGAAATCAGCCCCAGCATTTT. The full variable domain, its missing parts supplied by reference TRBV28 and TRBJ1-5, is DVKVTQSSRYLVKRTGEKVFLECVQDMDHENMFWYRQDPGLGLRLIYFSYDVKMKEKGDIPEGYSVSREKKERFSLILESASTNQTSMYLCASSLLTTDRNQPQHFGDGTRLSIL.

This clone was found once. This chain uses TRBV4-3 with TRBJ1-5; unclear D gene. V lost 0 bases, J lost 7 bases, and 7 bases lay in between. Germline V CDR1 and CDR2: LGHNA, YSLEER. The CDR3 spans 13 residues. This chain's CDR3 is CASSQDQEQPQHF. The CDR3, as DNA: TGCGCCAGCAGCCAAGATCAGGAACAGCCCCAGCATTTT.

This chain connects TRBV11-2 to TRBJ1-1, with D maybe TRBD1 (6 bases). The germline gives CDR1 SGHAT, CDR2 FQNNGV. CDR3 length: 15 amino acids. V lost 5 bases to trimming and J lost 3 bases, with 16 bases between them. The CDR3 region has the DNA TGTGCCAGCAGCCCCGACAGGAAAGCTTACACTGAAGCTTTCTTT. Protein product: CASSPDRKAYTEAFF. The full variable domain, its missing parts supplied by reference TRBV11-2 and TRBJ1-1, is EAGVAQSPRYKIIEKRQSVAFWCNPISGHATLYWYQQILGQGPKLLIQFQNNGVVDDSQLPKDRFSAERLKGVDSTLKIQPAKLEDSAVYLCASSPDRKAYTEAFFGQGTRLTVV.